One sample yielded the 14 T cell receptor beta chains listed below, sequenced in a study of CD8+ T cells in alopecia areata. cDNA reverse transcribed from extracted RNA served as the sequencing template. Only in-frame clones appear in the TCRdb table, and some are missing; sequencing was by immunoSEQ multiplex PCR. This table has 150,000 to 200,000 clones, approximately 62% appearing once. The treatment denotes: oral pan-JAK inhibitor, 5-10 mg twice daily. The sample here was CD4+ T cells sorted from blood, taken at week 24, from a patient treated with tofacitinib. These receptors originate from a human donor with alopecia areata.

The count of this clone is one. The V gene is TRBV5-1, the J gene TRBJ2-3; 11 bases match TRBD2. This CDR3 spans 18 amino acids. Germline CDR1 is SGHRS and CDR2 is YFSETQ. V lost 1 base and J lost 2; bases outside the gene matches: 9. The CDR3 here is CASSLFRASGGTTDTQYF. The CDR3 nucleotides are TGCGCCAGCAGCTTGTTTAGGGCTAGCGGGGGGACCACAGATACGCAGTATTTT. Full variable domain (missing parts from reference TRBV5-1 and TRBJ2-3): KAGVTQTPRYLIKTRGQQVTLSCSPISGHRSVSWYQQTPGQGLQFLFEYFSETQRNKGNFPGRFSGRQFSNSRSEMNVSTLELGDSALYLCASSLFRASGGTTDTQYFGPGTRLTVL.

The chain combines TRBV7-2 with TRBJ2-7; D not resolved. V shed 2 bases and J shed 0 bases, with 11 bases lying between them. The germline V gene encodes CDR1 SGHTA and CDR2 FQGNSA. The CDR3 extends over 15 amino acids. This CDR3 reads CASSLRPESSYEQYF. CDR3 sequence (DNA): TGTGCCAGCAGCTTACGGCCTGAGAGCTCCTACGAGCAGTACTTC.

In its sample, this clone was seen a few times. V is TRBV11-2 and J is TRBJ2-5, with 7 bases matching TRBD2. V dropped 6 bases and J dropped 5; count of bases not matched to a gene: 9. This CDR3 has 14 amino acids. Germline CDR1 SGHAT, CDR2 FQNNGV. CDR3 coding DNA: TGTGCCAGCAGTGTACTGGGGGGGATGGAGACCCAGTACTTC. As protein: CASSVLGGMETQYF.

There are a few counts of this clone. This sequence joins TRBV28 and TRBJ1-1; D is possibly TRBD1 (5 bases). Germline-derived CDR1 and CDR2 are MDHEN and SYDVKM. This CDR3 region has 14 residues. V was shortened by 7 bases and J by 7 bases, with 19 bases between the two germline ends. CDR3 in amino acids: CASIDPPPGGEAFF. DNA of the CDR3: TGTGCCAGCATCGATCCCCCGCCGGGGGGTGAAGCTTTCTTT.

The sample holds a few counts of this clone. J is TRBJ2-1 and V is TRBV11-2, with no clear D. The germline V gene has CDR1 SGHAT and CDR2 FQNNGV. Trimming stripped 5 bases from V and 12 bases from J, with 14 bases between. The CDR3 sequence is 12 residues long. CDR3 region: CASSLSGIGQFF. The DNA of the CDR3 is TGTGCCAGCAGCCTGTCGGGTATAGGGCAGTTCTTC.

The chain joins TRBV23-1 to TRBJ1-2; tentatively, D is TRBD1 (6 bases). TRBV23-1 is known as an ORF, though its function is uncertain. Trimming shortened V by 6 bases and J by 3 bases, and 14 bases separated the two germline ends. This CDR3 has 14 residues. The CDR3 region is CASRGGPADYGYTF. CDR3 in DNA: TGCGCCAGCAGAGGGGGGCCCGCAGACTATGGCTACACCTTC.

The rearrangement joins TRBV30 to TRBJ2-3; 13 bases line up with TRBD2. This CDR3 spans 14 amino acids. Germline CDR1 GTSNPN, CDR2 SVGIG (reference sequence). V trimming: 7 bases; J trimming: 1 base; junction bases outside the gene matches: 2. The chain's CDR3 is CAFGLAGGTDTQYF. The CDR3, as DNA: TGTGCCTTTGGACTAGCGGGGGGCACAGATACGCAGTATTTT.

The chain carries TRBV2 and TRBJ1-4, with 7 bases identical to TRBD1. J gave up 2 bases and V 5 bases, and 2 bases lay outside the gene matches. The CDR3 has 14 residues. From germline, CDR1 is SNHLY and CDR2 FYNNEI. CDR3 sequence: CASSLQGTNEKLFF. The CDR3 nucleotides are TGTGCCAGCAGTTTACAGGGGACTAATGAAAAACTGTTTTTT.

This chain uses TRBV5-1 with TRBJ2-5; TRBD2 agrees at 10 bases. The CDR3 is 14 amino acids. With 9 bases clipped from V and 3 bases from J, the junction kept 8 bases outside the gene matches. In germline, CDR1 is SGHRS, CDR2 YFSETQ. The CDR3 bases are TGCGCCACTGCGTCCGGGACTAGCGAAGAGACCCAGTACTTC. Amino acids: CATASGTSEETQYF.

J is TRBJ1-5 and V is TRBV15; 8 bases line up with TRBD1. Germline V lookup: CDR1 LNHNV, CDR2 YYDKDF (reference sequence). CDR3 length equals 12 residues. V shed 2 bases and J 11 bases; nucleotides not matched to a gene: 2. The CDR3 DNA is TGTGCCACCAGCAGAAACAGGGGGGCCCAGCATTTT. Translating gives CATSRNRGAQHF. The variable domain in full, completed from reference TRBV15 and TRBJ1-5, reads DAMVIQNPRYQVTQFGKPVTLSCSQTLNHNVMYWYQQKSSQAPKLLFHYYDKDFNNEADTPDNFQSRRPNTSFCFLDIRSPGLGDTAMYLCATSRNRGAQHFGDGTRLSIL.

CDR3 DNA: TGTGCCAGCCGGACAGTCCAAGAGACCCAGTACTTC. Its protein product is CASRTVQETQYF. V usage is TRBV6-5 and J usage is TRBJ2-5; a possible D gene is TRBD1 (6 bases). This CDR3 region has 12 residues. The germline gives CDR1 MNHEY, CDR2 SVGAGI. V was trimmed by 8 bases and J by 1 base, leaving 8 bases between them.

A single count supports this clone. The chain couples TRBV6-6 to TRBJ2-7, with D possibly being TRBD2 (6 bases). In germline, CDR1 is MNHNY, CDR2 SVGAGI (reference sequence). The length of the CDR3 is 14 residues. Trimming shortened V by 0 bases and J by 3 bases, and 9 bases separated the two germline ends. DNA of the CDR3: TGTGCCAGCAGTTACTCGGTGGGAGGCTACGAGCAGTACTTC. Protein sequence: CASSYSVGGYEQYF.

The J gene is TRBJ2-2, the V gene TRBV15; no clear D gene. Trimming cost V 5 bases and J 4 bases, with 5 bases left between them. CDR3 length equals 12 residues. The germline V gene encodes CDR1 LNHNV and CDR2 YYDKDF (reference sequence). The CDR3 DNA reads TGTGCCACCAGCTATCCCACCGGGGAGCTGTTTTTT. It translates to CATSYPTGELFF. Looking up the rest from reference TRBV15 and TRBJ2-2 gives the full variable domain: DAMVIQNPRYQVTQFGKPVTLSCSQTLNHNVMYWYQQKSSQAPKLLFHYYDKDFNNEADTPDNFQSRRPNTSFCFLDIRSPGLGDTAMYLCATSYPTGELFFGEGSRLTVL.

This clone turned up a few times. The chain links TRBV29-1 to TRBJ1-4, with TRBD1 matching over 8 bases. The V gene's germline CDR1 is SQVTM and CDR2 ANQGSEA. With V trimmed by 6 bases and J by 7 bases, 10 bases remained unmatched. The CDR3 length is 14 residues. DNA of the CDR3: TGCAGCGTAGATTTCGGACAGGGTGGTGAAAAACTGTTTTTT. Translated, it gives CSVDFGQGGEKLFF. The full variable domain, with the rest looked up from reference TRBV29-1 and TRBJ1-4, is SAVISQKPSRDICQRGTSLTIQCQVDSQVTMMFWYRQQPGQSLTLIATANQGSEATYESGFVIDKFPISRPNLTFSTLTVSNMSPEDSSIYLCSVDFGQGGEKLFFGSGTQLSVL.